The sequence of this T cell receptor beta chain was determined in a study of a mutant IDH1 vaccine in newly diagnosed glioma. Study in general: Patients got their first vaccination 4-6 weeks after radiotherapy alone, or with temozolomide cycles. Sex distribution of treated patients was approximately 60% male and roughly 38% female; mean age was around 40 years. Findings and limits, study-wide: Changes to the top peripheral T cell clonotypes appeared unrelated to pseudoprogression.

The CDR3 is 15 amino acids. Germline trimming cut 6 bases from V and 5 bases from J; bases unmatched to any gene: 8. Germline CDR1 is MNHNY and CDR2 is SVGAGI (reference sequence). Measured with immunoSEQ multiplex PCR; TCRdb has only the in-frame clones, and not every one. The data show roughly 51,000 clones, 70% to 90% seen once. Of note for this clone: Its matching antigen is unknown.

The time point: week 5, during vaccination. Doses comprised 300 ug of mutant IDH1 20-mer peptide each, plus topical imiquimod. Sequenced material: PBMCs, taken from a glioma patient whose treatment included an IDH1 peptide vaccine. V usage is TRBV6-6 and J usage is TRBJ1-5; 9 positions agree with TRBD1. The receptor was isolated from a man in his thirties or forties with glioma. The CDR3, as DNA: TGTGCCAGCAGGAAGACAGGGGGAAGCGATCAGCCCCAGCATTTT. Translation: CASRKTGGSDQPQHF.